Listed below are T cell receptor beta chains from one sample, sequenced in a study of cytomegalovirus exposure and HLA in healthy donors. Profiled with immunoSEQ multiplex PCR; TCRdb holds only in-frame clones, not every one. The sample yields 150,000 to 200,000 clones, around four fifths seen once. Sequencing input: PBMCs. These receptors originate from a man in his fifties or sixties in good health and CMV-seropositive. Both conserved end residues are part of each CDR3. Fields, in order: V gene, J gene, clone size, D gene, CDR3 protein, CDR3 DNA. D genes are given only for firm matches. Only some rows state a clone size, as once, few, many or a class for expanded clones.

TRBV18	TRBJ2-2	.	.	CASSPRTGAGELFF	TGTGCCAGCTCACCCAGGACCGGGGCCGGGGAGCTGTTTTTT
TRBV21-1	TRBJ2-3	once	.	CASSDQTGLAGDTQYF	TGTGCCAGCAGCGACCAGACGGGACTAGCGGGAGATACGCAGTATTTT
TRBV19	TRBJ1-1	.	.	CASSTGVTEAFF	TGTGCCAGTAGTACCGGGGTCACTGAAGCTTTCTTT
TRBV4-1	TRBJ2-3	.	TRBD1	CASSGHRGFSTDTQYF	TGCGCCAGCAGCGGACACAGGGGCTTTAGCACAGATACGCAGTATTTT
TRBV14	TRBJ2-7	.	TRBD1	CASSQGTGYEQYF	TGTGCCAGCAGCCAAGGGACAGGTTACGAGCAGTACTTC
TRBV6-5	TRBJ2-7	.	.	CASSYGGAQPYEQYF	TGTGCCAGCAGTTACGGTGGGGCCCAGCCTTACGAGCAGTACTTC
TRBV28	TRBJ2-7	.	.	CASSLQGAYEQYF	TGTGCCAGCAGTTTGCAAGGGGCCTACGAGCAGTACTTC
TRBV28	TRBJ2-2	.	.	CASSLRLALTGELFF	TGTGCCAGCAGTTTAAGGCTAGCCCTCACCGGGGAGCTGTTTTTT
TRBV7-9	TRBJ2-5	.	.	CASSLASGQETQYF	TGTGCCAGCAGCTTAGCCAGCGGACAAGAGACCCAGTACTTC
TRBV9	TRBJ2-3	.	TRBD2	CASSGGGALGTQYF	TGTGCCAGCAGCGGCGGGGGGGCCCTAGGTACGCAGTATTTT
TRBV21-1	TRBJ1-2	.	.	CASSKLVHGHYGYTF	TGTGCCAGCAGCAAATTAGTTCACGGTCACTATGGCTACACCTTC
TRBV15	TRBJ2-7	.	TRBD1	CATSRDGGTGSNF	TGTGCCACCAGCAGAGATGGGGGGACAGGGTCCAACTTC
TRBV28	TRBJ1-4	.	TRBD1	CASSGDRVVREKLFF	TGTGCCAGCAGTGGCGACAGGGTGGTTAGGGAAAAACTGTTTTTT
TRBV5-6	TRBJ1-1	few	.	CASNEGDITEAFF	TGTGCCAGCAACGAGGGGGACATCACTGAAGCTTTCTTT
TRBV11-3	TRBJ2-5	.	TRBD1	CASSLLQGALGETQYF	TGTGCCAGCAGCCTCCTCCAGGGGGCGCTAGGGGAGACCCAGTACTTC
TRBV18	TRBJ1-6	.	.	CASSQTGSYNSPLHF	TGTGCCAGCTCACAAACAGGCTCCTATAATTCACCCCTCCACTTT